This TCR beta chain was sequenced during a study of cytotoxic CD8 clonotypes in ibrutinib-treated CLL. Study observations and caveats: Public clonotypes proved infrequent, and on treatment they shrank or remained steady. Starting clonality was above that of age-matched healthy donors and tracked circulating CD8+ T-cell counts. Elevated clonality accompanied ibrutinib response, with a return toward baseline values at progression.

This clone has only a few counts. The target antigen is unknown. The CDR3 length is 16 residues. V lost 5 bases and J 0 bases, leaving 13 bases between the germline ends. The germline V gene has CDR1 MGHDK and CDR2 SYGVNS. Sequencing was performed with immunoSEQ multiplex PCR; in TCRdb, only in-frame clones are kept and a portion is missing. The table lists approximately 100,000 clones, 50% to 65% of them singletons. The TCR comes from a human donor with chronic lymphocytic leukemia. Sequencing was performed on PBMCs, taken after 24 months of ibrutinib treatment. The chain couples TRBV25-1 to TRBJ1-4; D gene ambiguous. The CDR3 bases are TGTGCCAGCAGTCCACAGACACCCACAACTAATGAAAAACTGTTTTTT. Encoded protein: CASSPQTPTTNEKLFF.